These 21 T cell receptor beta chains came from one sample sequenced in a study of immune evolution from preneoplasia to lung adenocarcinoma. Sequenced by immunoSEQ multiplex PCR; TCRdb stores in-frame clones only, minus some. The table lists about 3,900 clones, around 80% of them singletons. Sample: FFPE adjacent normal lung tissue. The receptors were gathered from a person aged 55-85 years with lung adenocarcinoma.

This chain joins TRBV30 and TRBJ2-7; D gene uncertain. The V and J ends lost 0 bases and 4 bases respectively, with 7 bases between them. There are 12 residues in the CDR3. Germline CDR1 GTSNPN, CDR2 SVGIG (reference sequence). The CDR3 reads CAWSVGIYEQYF. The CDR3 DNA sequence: TGTGCCTGGAGTGTTGGGATATACGAGCAGTACTTC.

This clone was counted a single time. The CDR3 sequence: CASSSTRETEAFF. Here the CDR3 DNA reads TGTGCCAGCAGCTCCACCAGGGAGACTGAAGCTTTCTTT. The chain combines TRBV7-8 with TRBJ1-1; D is possibly TRBD1 (5 bases). The CDR3 consists of 13 residues. Germline-derived CDR1 and CDR2 are SGHVS and FQNEAQ. V gave up 4 bases and J gave up 5 bases, with 11 bases separating them. The full variable domain, in which reference TRBV7-8 and TRBJ1-1 provide the parts outside the CDR3, is GAGVSQSPRYKVAKRGQDVALRCDPISGHVSLFWYQQALGQGPEFLTYFQNEAQLDKSGLPSDRFFAERPEGSVSTLKIQRTQQEDSAVYLCASSSTRETEAFFGQGTRLTVV.

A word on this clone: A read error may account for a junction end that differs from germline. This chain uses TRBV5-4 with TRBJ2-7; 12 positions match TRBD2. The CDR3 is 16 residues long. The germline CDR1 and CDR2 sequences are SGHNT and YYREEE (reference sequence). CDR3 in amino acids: CASSQGPASTSGGLNF. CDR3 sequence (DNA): TGTGCCAGCAGCCAAGGACCTGCGTCGACTAGCGGGGGCCTGAACTTC.

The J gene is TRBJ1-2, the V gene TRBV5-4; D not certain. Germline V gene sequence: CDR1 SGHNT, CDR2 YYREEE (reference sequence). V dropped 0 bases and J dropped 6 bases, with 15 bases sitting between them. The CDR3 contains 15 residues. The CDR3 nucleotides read TGTGCCAGCAGCTTGGGTGGGTTGAGGAGGGATGGCTACACCTTC. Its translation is CASSLGGLRRDGYTF.

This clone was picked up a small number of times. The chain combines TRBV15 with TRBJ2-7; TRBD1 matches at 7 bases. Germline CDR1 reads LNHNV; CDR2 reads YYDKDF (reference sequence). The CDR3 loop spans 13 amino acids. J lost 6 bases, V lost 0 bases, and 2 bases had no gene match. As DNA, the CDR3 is TGTGCCACCAGCAGAGATCCAGGGGGCGAGCAGTACTTC. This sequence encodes CATSRDPGGEQYF.

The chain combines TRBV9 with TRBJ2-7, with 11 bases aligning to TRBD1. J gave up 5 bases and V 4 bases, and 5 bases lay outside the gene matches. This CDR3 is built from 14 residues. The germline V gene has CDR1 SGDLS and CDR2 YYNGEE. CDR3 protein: CASSTGTGGHEQYF. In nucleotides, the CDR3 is TGTGCCAGCAGCACCGGGACAGGGGGACACGAGCAGTACTTC.

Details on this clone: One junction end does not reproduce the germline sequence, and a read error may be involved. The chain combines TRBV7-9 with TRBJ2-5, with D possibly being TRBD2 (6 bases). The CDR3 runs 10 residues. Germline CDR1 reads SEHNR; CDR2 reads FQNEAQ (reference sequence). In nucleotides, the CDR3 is TGTGCCAGCAGCGGGGACTCGTCCCACTTC. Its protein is CASSGDSSHF.

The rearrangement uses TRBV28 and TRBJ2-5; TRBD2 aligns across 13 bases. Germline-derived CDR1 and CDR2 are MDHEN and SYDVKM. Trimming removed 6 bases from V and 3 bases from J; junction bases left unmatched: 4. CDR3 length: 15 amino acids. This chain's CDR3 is CASRGTSGTEETQYF. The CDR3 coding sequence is TGTGCCAGCAGAGGGACTAGCGGGACCGAAGAGACCCAGTACTTC.

CDR3 in DNA: TGTGCCAGTAGCGGGAGACGATACGAGCAGTACTTC. This codes for CASSGRRYEQYF. The V and J genes are TRBV19 and TRBJ2-7; D is possibly TRBD2 (6 bases). Between the trimmed V and J ends, which lost 6 bases and 4 bases, there was a span of 10 bases. CDR3 length: 12 amino acids. The germline gives CDR1 LNHDA, CDR2 SQIVND (reference sequence).

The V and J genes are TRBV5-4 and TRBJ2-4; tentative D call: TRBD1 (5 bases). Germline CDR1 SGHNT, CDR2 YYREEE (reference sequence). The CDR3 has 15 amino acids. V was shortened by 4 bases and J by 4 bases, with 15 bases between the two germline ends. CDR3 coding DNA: TGTGCCAGCAGCCAGGGATGGGATTTTAAAAACATTCAGTACTTC. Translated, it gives CASSQGWDFKNIQYF.

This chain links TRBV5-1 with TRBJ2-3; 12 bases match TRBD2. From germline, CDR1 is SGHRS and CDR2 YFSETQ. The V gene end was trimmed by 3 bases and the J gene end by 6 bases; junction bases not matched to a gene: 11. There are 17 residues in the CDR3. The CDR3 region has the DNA TGCGCCAGCAGCTCCGGACTAGCGGGATCGCCAGGGGATACGCAGTATTTT. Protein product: CASSSGLAGSPGDTQYF.

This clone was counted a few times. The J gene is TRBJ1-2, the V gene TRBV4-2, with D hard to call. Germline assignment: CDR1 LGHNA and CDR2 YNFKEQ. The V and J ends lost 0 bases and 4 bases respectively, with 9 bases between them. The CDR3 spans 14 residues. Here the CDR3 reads CASSQERTVYGYTF. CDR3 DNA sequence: TGTGCCAGCAGCCAAGAACGGACCGTCTATGGCTACACCTTC.

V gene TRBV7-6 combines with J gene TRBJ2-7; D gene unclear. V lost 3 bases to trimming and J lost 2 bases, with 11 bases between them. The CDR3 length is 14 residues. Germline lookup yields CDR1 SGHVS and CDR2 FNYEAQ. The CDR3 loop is CASSLSAATYEQYF. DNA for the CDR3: TGTGCCAGCAGCTTGTCGGCAGCCACCTACGAGCAGTACTTC.

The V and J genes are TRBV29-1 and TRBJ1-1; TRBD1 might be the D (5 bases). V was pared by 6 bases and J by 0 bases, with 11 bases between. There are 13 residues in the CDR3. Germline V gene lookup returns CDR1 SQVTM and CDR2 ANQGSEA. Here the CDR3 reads CSVTTVLNTEAFF. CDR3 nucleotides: TGCAGCGTAACGACAGTACTGAACACTGAAGCTTTCTTT.

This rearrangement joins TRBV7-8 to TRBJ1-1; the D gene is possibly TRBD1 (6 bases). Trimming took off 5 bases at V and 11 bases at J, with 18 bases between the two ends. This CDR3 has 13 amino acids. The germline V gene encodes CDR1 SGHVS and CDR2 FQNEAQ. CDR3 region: CASSRQALPWAFF. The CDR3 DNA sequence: TGTGCCAGCAGCCGACAGGCACTGCCTTGGGCTTTCTTT. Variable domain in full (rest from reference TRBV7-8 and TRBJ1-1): GAGVSQSPRYKVAKRGQDVALRCDPISGHVSLFWYQQALGQGPEFLTYFQNEAQLDKSGLPSDRFFAERPEGSVSTLKIQRTQQEDSAVYLCASSRQALPWAFFGQGTRLTVV.

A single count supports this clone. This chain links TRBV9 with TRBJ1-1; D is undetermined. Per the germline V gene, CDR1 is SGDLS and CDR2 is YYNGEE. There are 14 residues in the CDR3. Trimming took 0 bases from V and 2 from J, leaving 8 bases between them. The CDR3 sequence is CASSVGFLNTEAFF. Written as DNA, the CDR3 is TGTGCCAGCAGCGTAGGATTCCTCAACACTGAAGCTTTCTTT.

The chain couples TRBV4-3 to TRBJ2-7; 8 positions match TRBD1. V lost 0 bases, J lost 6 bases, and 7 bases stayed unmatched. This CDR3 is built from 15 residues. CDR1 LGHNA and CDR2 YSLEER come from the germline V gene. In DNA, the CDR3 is TGCGCCAGCAGCCAAGAATTGGACAGGGCCGGCGAGCAGTACTTC. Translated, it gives CASSQELDRAGEQYF.

CDR3 nucleotide sequence: TGTGCCAGCAGCAAGTTGATAGGGATCCGACCCTTCGAGCAGTACTTC. Translating it yields CASSKLIGIRPFEQYF. V is TRBV21-1 and J is TRBJ2-7. TRBV21-1 is designated a pseudogene. The CDR3 is made up of 16 amino acids.

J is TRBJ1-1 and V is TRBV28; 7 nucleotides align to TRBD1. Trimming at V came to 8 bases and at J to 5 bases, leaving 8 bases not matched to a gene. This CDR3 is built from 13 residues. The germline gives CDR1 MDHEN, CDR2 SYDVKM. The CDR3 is CASGGGLGTEAFF. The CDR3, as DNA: TGTGCCAGCGGAGGGGGCCTAGGTACTGAAGCTTTCTTT.

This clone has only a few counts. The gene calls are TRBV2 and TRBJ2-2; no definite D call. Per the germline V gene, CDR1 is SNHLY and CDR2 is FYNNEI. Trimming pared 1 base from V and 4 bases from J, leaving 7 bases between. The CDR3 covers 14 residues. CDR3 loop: CASSEDLVTGELFF. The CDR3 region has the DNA TGTGCCAGCAGTGAAGACCTTGTCACCGGGGAGCTGTTTTTT.

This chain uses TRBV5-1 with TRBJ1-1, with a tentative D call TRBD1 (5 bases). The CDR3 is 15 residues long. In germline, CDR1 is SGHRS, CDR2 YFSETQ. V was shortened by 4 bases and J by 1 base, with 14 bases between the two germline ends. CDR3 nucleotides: TGCGCCAGCAGCCCGGGGGGAGCAGGGAACACTGAAGCTTTCTTT. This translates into CASSPGGAGNTEAFF.